This T cell receptor beta chain comes out of a study of blood T cell repertoires in COVID-19. About the research overall: The study drew acute and convalescent COVID-19 samples from the United States, Italy and Spain. PBMCs, B-cell-depleted T cells, or T cells provided the cDNA or gDNA that made up the material.

The method was immunoSEQ multiplex PCR; TCRdb's version includes in-frame clones alone and lacks a portion of them. The repertoire consists of approximately 80,000 clones, with 81% occurring once and the leading ten covering approximately 40%. The germline gives CDR1 SSHAT, CDR2 FNYEAQ (reference sequence). The CDR3 loop spans 16 amino acids. About this clone: One end of the junction does not line up with germline, which may come from a read error.

The receptor was derived from an elderly man with acute or convalescent COVID-19. The sample was peripheral blood. The chain uses TRBV7-7 and TRBJ2-5, with 13 bases lining up with TRBD2. Written as DNA, the CDR3 is TGTGCTAGCAGCTTAGGGACTAGCGGGGAGGAAGAGACCCAGTACTTC. This sequence encodes CASSLGTSGEEETQYF.